This is a list of T cell receptor beta chains from one sample in a study of CD8 T cells in Susac syndrome. A single record per CDR3 protein comes from TCRdb applying MiXCR to the immunoSEQ multiplex PCR reads. This table has 200,000 or so distinct CDR3 sequences, almost 96% appearing once. The specimen sequenced was CD4+ T cells from PBMCs. These receptors all stem from a human donor with multiple sclerosis. CDR3s include the opening cysteine and the closing phenylalanine or tryptophan. D genes are given only for firm matches. Some rows have no size entry. The others give once, few or many, or a class for an expanded clone.

j_call,clone_size,v_call,d_call,cdr3_aa,cdr3_nt
TRBJ2-5,.,TRBV11-2,.,CASSPNFPPGASQYF,TGTGCCAGCAGCCCCAATTTCCCCCCGGGGGCCAGTCAGTACTTC
TRBJ2-1,.,TRBV20-1,TRBD2,CSARRGTSWNNEQFF,TGCAGTGCTCGTCGCGGGACTAGCTGGAACAATGAGCAGTTCTTC
TRBJ2-5,.,TRBV15,TRBD1,CATSTKTGGVETQYF,TGTGCCACCAGCACGAAGACAGGGGGTGTAGAGACCCAGTACTTC
TRBJ1-4,.,TRBV3-1,.,CASSQESPGLLFF,TGTGCCAGCAGCCAAGAGTCCCCAGGTCTGCTGTTTTTT
TRBJ2-1,.,TRBV29-1,.,CSVEGWGAYNEQFF,TGCAGCGTTGAAGGCTGGGGGGCCTACAATGAGCAGTTCTTC
TRBJ2-7,.,TRBV3-1,.,CASSQDHYEQYF,TGTGCCAGCAGCCAAGATCACTACGAGCAGTACTTC
TRBJ2-1,once,TRBV18,TRBD1,CASSPGQGVNEQFF,TGTGCCAGCTCACCGGGACAGGGGGTCAATGAGCAGTTCTTC
TRBJ1-1,.,TRBV28,.,CASSPNLGAEAFF,TGTGCCAGCAGTCCCAATTTGGGCGCTGAAGCTTTCTTT
TRBJ2-1,.,TRBV20-1,.,CSASPARPTYNEQFF,TGCAGTGCTAGTCCGGCGCGACCGACCTACAATGAGCAGTTCTTC
TRBJ1-1,.,TRBV12-3/TRBV12-4,.,CASSPGRGSHYHF,TGTGCCAGCAGCCCGGGACGGGGTAGCCACTACCACTTT
TRBJ2-7,.,TRBV2,TRBD1,CASSEDRTEQYF,TGTGCCAGCAGTGAGGACAGGACCGAGCAGTACTTC
TRBJ1-5,.,TRBV30,.,CAWDSVYQPQHF,TGTGCCTGGGACAGTGTCTATCAGCCCCAGCATTTT
TRBJ2-6,.,TRBV7-6,.,CASSLAGTSGANVLTF,TGTGCCAGCAGCTTAGCGGGGACATCTGGGGCCAACGTCCTGACTTTC
TRBJ2-7,.,TRBV3-1,TRBD1,CASSQGYRGYQYF,TGTGCCAGCAGCCAAGGGTACAGGGGCTATCAGTACTTC
TRBJ2-7,.,TRBV23-1,TRBD1,CADSETGDEQYF,TGCGCCGACTCAGAGACAGGGGACGAGCAGTACTTC
TRBJ2-7,.,TRBV28,.,CASSATLAYEQYF,TGTGCCAGCAGTGCGACACTAGCCTACGAGCAGTACTTC
TRBJ2-5,.,TRBV20-1,.,CSASRADQETQYF,TGCAGTGCTAGCAGGGCGGACCAAGAGACCCAGTACTTC
TRBJ1-2,.,TRBV7-9,TRBD1,CASSSGQGINYGYTF,TGTGCCAGCAGCTCCGGACAGGGCATTAACTATGGCTACACCTTC
TRBJ1-2,.,TRBV15,.,CATSTRAGAFNYGYTF,TGTGCCACCAGCACCCGGGCGGGGGCCTTTAACTATGGCTACACCTTC
TRBJ2-3,.,TRBV6-2/TRBV6-3,.,CASSYPPGAADTQYF,TGTGCCAGCAGTTACCCACCGGGGGCGGCAGATACGCAGTATTTT
TRBJ1-5,.,TRBV20-1,TRBD1,CSAPDRVVGQPQHF,TGCAGTGCCCCCGACAGGGTGGTAGGTCAGCCCCAGCATTTT
TRBJ2-3,few,TRBV4-2,.,CASSQDLTPPGDTQYF,TGTGCCAGCAGCCAAGATCTAACTCCGCCGGGGGATACGCAGTATTTT
TRBJ2-3,.,TRBV5-1,TRBD1,CASSGTDRETDTQYF,TGCGCCAGCAGCGGAACGGACAGGGAGACAGATACGCAGTATTTT
TRBJ2-5,.,TRBV1,.,CTSSQLGERKTQYF,TGCACCAGCAGCCAACTTGGGGAGCGAAAGACCCAGTACTTC
TRBJ1-2,few,TRBV14,.,CASSQGVNYGYTF,TGTGCCAGCAGCCAGGGGGTTAACTATGGCTACACCTTC
TRBJ2-7,.,TRBV9,TRBD1,CASSPGQGNEQYF,TGTGCCAGCAGCCCGGGACAGGGCAACGAGCAGTACTTC
TRBJ1-1,.,TRBV12-3/TRBV12-4,.,CASTSSGNTEAFF,TGTGCCAGCACCTCATCGGGGAACACTGAAGCTTTCTTT
TRBJ2-7,.,TRBV5-1,TRBD1,CASSPGTALSYEQYF,TGCGCCAGCAGCCCGGGGACAGCCCTCTCCTACGAGCAGTACTTC
TRBJ2-1,.,TRBV12-3/TRBV12-4,.,CASSSVALGSEQFF,TGTGCCAGCAGTTCCGTCGCTTTGGGGTCTGAGCAGTTCTTC
TRBJ2-3,.,TRBV2,.,CASSEIGFTSLSTDTQYF,TGTGCCAGCAGTGAAATAGGTTTTACTTCTCTTAGCACAGATACGCAGTATTTT
TRBJ1-5,.,TRBV2,.,CASTKAAVNQPQHF,TGTGCCAGCACCAAAGCTGCCGTCAATCAGCCCCAGCATTTT
TRBJ2-1,.,TRBV11-1,.,CASSLARDYNEQFF,TGTGCCAGCAGCTTAGCGCGGGACTACAATGAGCAGTTCTTC
TRBJ1-2,once,TRBV7-9,.,CASSLGRRDGYTF,TGTGCCAGCAGCTTGGGCAGGCGCGATGGCTACACCTTC
TRBJ1-6,.,TRBV30,TRBD1,CAWTRGQGSSPLHF,TGTGCCTGGACTCGGGGACAGGGAAGTTCACCCCTCCACTTT
TRBJ1-1,once,TRBV18,TRBD1,CASSPIQGAGDTEAFF,TGTGCCAGCTCACCAATCCAGGGGGCTGGAGACACTGAAGCTTTCTTT
TRBJ1-5,.,TRBV4-3,TRBD1,CASSLFLGQGVHQPQHF,TGCGCCAGCAGCCTCTTTCTGGGACAGGGGGTCCATCAGCCCCAGCATTTT
TRBJ1-2,.,TRBV29-1,.,CSVGKGGGNYGYTF,TGCAGCGTTGGCAAAGGGGGTGGGAACTATGGCTACACCTTC
TRBJ1-6,.,TRBV20-1,.,CSARSGSPLHF,TGCAGTGCTAGAAGTGGTTCACCCCTCCACTTT
TRBJ2-3,once,TRBV5-1,TRBD2,CASSWGTSPDRDTQYF,TGCGCCAGCAGCTGGGGGACTAGTCCCGACCGGGATACGCAGTATTTT
TRBJ1-2,.,TRBV28,.,CASSLNDGYTF,TGTGCCAGCAGTCTCAACGATGGCTACACCTTC
TRBJ2-7,.,TRBV6-5,TRBD1,CASSFGTGVHEQYF,TGTGCCAGCTCGTTCGGGACAGGGGTCCACGAGCAGTACTTC
TRBJ2-4,.,TRBV28,TRBD1,CASHGQGLSKNIQYF,TGTGCCTCCCACGGACAGGGATTGTCCAAAAACATTCAGTACTTC